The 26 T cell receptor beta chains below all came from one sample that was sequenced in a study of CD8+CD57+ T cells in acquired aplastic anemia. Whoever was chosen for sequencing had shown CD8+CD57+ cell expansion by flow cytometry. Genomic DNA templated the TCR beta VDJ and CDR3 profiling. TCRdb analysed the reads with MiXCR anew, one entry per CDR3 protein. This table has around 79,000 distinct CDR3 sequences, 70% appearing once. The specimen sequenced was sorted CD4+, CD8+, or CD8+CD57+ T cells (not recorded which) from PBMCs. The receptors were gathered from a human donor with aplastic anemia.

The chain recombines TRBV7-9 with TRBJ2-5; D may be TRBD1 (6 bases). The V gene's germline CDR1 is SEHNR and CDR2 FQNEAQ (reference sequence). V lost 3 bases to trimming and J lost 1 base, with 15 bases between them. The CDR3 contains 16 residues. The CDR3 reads CASSLGEDSRQETQYF. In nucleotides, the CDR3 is TGTGCCAGCAGCTTGGGAGAGGACAGCCGCCAAGAGACCCAGTACTTC.

This CDR3 reads CASRGTGVTEAFF. In nucleotides, the CDR3 is TGTGCCAGTAGGGGAACAGGGGTGACTGAAGCTTTCTTT. J is TRBJ1-1 and V is TRBV19, with 7 positions matching TRBD1. The CDR3 has 13 amino acids. Losses at the gene ends were 6 bases for V and 5 bases for J; bases not matched to a gene: 6. CDR1 and CDR2 from the germline V gene are LNHDA and SQIVND (reference sequence).

CDR3 sequence (DNA): TGCGCCAGCAGTGGACAGGAGCCCTACAATGAGCAGTTCTTC. Translating it yields CASSGQEPYNEQFF. The chain employs TRBV4-3 and TRBJ2-1, with TRBD1 matching over 7 bases. With 6 bases clipped from V and 2 bases from J, the junction kept 4 bases outside the gene matches. This CDR3 contains 14 residues. CDR1 is LGHNA and CDR2 is YSLEER in the germline V gene.

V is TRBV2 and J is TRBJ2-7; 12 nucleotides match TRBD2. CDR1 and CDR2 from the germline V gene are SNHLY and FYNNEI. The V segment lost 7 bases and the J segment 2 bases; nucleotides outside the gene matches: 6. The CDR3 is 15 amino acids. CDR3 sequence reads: CASTLLAGGPYEQYF. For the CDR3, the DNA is TGTGCCAGCACCTTACTAGCGGGGGGACCCTACGAGCAGTACTTC.

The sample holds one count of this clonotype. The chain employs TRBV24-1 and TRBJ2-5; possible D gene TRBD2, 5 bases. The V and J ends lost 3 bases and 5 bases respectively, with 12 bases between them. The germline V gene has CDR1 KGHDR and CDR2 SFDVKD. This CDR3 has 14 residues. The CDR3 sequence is CATSDPLETETQYF. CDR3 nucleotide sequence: TGTGCCACCAGTGATCCACTAGAAACGGAGACCCAGTACTTC.

CDR3 amino acids: CASSVRRGPESYEQYF. In DNA, the CDR3 is TGCGCCAGCAGTGTACGACGGGGTCCGGAATCCTACGAGCAGTACTTC. The chain combines TRBV10-1 with TRBJ2-7; TRBD2 is a possible D gene (5 bases). The CDR3 has 16 amino acids. V was clipped by 4 bases and J by 1 base, with 17 bases between them. CDR1 and CDR2 from the germline V gene are WNHNN and SYGVQD (reference sequence).

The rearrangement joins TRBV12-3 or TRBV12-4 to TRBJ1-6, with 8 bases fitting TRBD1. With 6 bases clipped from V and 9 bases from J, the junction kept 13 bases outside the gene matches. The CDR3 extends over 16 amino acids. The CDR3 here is CASSSILRQGSSPLHF. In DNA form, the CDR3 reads TGTGCCAGCAGCTCCATCCTTCGACAGGGGAGTTCACCCCTCCACTTT.

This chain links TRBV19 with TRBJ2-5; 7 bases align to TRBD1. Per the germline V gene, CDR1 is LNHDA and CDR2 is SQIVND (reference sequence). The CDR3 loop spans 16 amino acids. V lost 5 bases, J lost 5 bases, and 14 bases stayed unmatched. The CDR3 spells CASSSTGVGIGETQYF. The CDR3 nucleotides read TGTGCCAGTAGTTCTACAGGGGTTGGGATTGGGGAGACCCAGTACTTC. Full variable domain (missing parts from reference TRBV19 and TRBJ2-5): DGGITQSPKYLFRKEGQNVTLSCEQNLNHDAMYWYRQDPGQGLRLIYYSQIVNDFQKGDIAEGYSVSREKKESFPLTVTSAQKNPTAFYLCASSSTGVGIGETQYFGPGTRLLVL.

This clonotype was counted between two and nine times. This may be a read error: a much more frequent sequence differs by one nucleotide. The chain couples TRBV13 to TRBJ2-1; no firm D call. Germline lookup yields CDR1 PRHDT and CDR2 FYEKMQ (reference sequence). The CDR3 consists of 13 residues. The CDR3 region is CAGSLGRVNEQFF. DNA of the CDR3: TGTGCCGGCAGCTTAGGGCGAGTAAATGAGCAGTTCTTC.

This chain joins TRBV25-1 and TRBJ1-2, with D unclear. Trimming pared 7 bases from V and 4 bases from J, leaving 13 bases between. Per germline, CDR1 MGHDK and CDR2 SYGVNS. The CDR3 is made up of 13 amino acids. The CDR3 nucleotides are TGTGCCAGCATCGGACCCTCAGCCTATGGCTACACCTTC. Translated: CASIGPSAYGYTF.

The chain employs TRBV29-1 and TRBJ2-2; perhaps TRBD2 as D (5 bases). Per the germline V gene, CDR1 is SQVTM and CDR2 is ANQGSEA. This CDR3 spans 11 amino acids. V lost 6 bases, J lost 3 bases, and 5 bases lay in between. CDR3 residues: CSVRDTGELFF. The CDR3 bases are TGCAGCGTGAGGGACACCGGGGAGCTGTTTTTT.

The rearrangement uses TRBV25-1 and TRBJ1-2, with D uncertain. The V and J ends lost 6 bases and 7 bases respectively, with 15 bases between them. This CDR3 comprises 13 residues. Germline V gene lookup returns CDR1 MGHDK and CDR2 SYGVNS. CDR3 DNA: TGTGCCAGCAGCGGTAGACGTCACAGTGGCTACACCTTC. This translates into CASSGRRHSGYTF.

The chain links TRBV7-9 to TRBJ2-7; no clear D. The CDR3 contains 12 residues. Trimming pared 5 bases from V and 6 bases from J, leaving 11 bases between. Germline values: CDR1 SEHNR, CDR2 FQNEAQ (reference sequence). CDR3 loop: CASSTQPGEQYF. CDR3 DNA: TGTGCCAGCAGCACCCAACCGGGCGAGCAGTACTTC.

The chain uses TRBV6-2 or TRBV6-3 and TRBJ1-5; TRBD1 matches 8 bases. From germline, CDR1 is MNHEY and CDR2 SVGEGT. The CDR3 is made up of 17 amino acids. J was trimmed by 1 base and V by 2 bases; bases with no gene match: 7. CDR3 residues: CASSYRMTGASNQPQHF. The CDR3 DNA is TGTGCCAGCAGTTACCGCATGACAGGGGCGAGCAATCAGCCCCAGCATTTT.

CDR3 loop: CASRFGQGDNSPLHF. Written as DNA, the CDR3 is TGTGCCAGCAGATTTGGACAGGGCGACAATTCACCCCTCCACTTT. The chain is built from TRBV6-1 and TRBJ1-6; 8 nucleotides agree with TRBD1. CDR1 and CDR2 from the germline V gene are MNHNS and SASEGT. The V and J ends lost 6 bases and 7 bases, in that order; junction bases with no gene match: 8. CDR3 size: 15 residues.

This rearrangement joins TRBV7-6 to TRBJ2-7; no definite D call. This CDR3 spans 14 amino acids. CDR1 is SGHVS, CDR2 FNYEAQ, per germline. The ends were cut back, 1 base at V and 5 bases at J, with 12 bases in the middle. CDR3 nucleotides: TGTGCCAGCAGCTTAGAGGGAAGAGCCCACGAGCAGTACTTC. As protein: CASSLEGRAHEQYF. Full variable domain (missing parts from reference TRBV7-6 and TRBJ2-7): GAGVSQSPRYKVTKRGQDVALRCDPISGHVSLYWYRQALGQGPEFLTYFNYEAQQDKSGLPNDRFSAERPEGSISTLTIQRTEQRDSAMYRCASSLEGRAHEQYFGPGTRLTVT.

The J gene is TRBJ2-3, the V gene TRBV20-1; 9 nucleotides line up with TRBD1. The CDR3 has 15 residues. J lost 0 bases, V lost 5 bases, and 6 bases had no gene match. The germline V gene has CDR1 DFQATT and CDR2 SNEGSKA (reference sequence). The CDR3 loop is CSAETGGGSTDTQYF. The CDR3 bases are TGCAGTGCTGAAACAGGGGGCGGGAGCACAGATACGCAGTATTTT.

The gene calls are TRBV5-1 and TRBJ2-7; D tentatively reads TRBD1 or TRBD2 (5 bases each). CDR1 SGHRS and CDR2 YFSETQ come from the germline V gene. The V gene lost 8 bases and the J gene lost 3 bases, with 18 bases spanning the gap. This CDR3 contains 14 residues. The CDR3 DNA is TGCGCCAGTCAACGGGACCCCCTCTTCTACGAGCAGTACTTC. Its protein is CASQRDPLFYEQYF.

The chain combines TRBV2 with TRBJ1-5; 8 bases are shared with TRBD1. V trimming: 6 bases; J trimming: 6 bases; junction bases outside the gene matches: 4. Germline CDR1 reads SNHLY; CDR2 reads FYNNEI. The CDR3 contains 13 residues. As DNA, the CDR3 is TGTGCCAGCAGAGGACAGGGCTCTCAGCCCCAGCATTTT. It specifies CASRGQGSQPQHF.

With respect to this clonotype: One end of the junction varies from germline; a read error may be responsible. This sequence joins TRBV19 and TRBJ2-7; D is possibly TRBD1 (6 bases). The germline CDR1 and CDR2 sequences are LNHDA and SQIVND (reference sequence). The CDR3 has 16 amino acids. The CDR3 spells CASSTAETTGTYEQYF. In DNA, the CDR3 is TGTGCCAGCAGTACGGCTGAGACCACAGGGACCTACGAGCAGTACTTC.

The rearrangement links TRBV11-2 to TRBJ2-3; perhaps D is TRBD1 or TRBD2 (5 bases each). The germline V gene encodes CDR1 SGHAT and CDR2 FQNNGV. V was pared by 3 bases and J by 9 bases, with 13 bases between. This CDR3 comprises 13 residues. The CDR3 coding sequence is TGTGCCAGCAGCTTCTCTACCGGGGCCACGCAGTATTTT. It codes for CASSFSTGATQYF.

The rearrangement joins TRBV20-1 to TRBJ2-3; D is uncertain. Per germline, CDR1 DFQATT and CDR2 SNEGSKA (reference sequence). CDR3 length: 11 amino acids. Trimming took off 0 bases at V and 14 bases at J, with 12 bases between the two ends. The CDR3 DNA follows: TGCAGTGCTAGAGAGGGTAGCCTGCCGTATTTT. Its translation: CSAREGSLPYF.

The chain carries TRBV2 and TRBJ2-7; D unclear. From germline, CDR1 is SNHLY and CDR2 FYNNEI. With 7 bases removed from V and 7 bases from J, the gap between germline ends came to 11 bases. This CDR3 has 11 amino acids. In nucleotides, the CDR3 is TGTGCCAGCACGCCCGCGTGGGAGCAGTACTTC. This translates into CASTPAWEQYF.

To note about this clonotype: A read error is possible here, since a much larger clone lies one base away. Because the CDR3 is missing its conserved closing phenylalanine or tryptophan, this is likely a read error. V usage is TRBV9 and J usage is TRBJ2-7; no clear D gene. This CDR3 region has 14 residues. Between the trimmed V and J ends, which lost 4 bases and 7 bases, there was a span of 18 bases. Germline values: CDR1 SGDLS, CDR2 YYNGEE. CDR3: CASSPPPPALEQYL. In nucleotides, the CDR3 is TGTGCCAGCAGCCCTCCCCCCCCGGCCCTGGAGCAGTACCTC.

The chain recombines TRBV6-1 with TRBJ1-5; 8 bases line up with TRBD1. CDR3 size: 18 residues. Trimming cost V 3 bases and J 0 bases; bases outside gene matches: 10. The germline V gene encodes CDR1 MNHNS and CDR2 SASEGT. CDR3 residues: CASSERGQVQYSNQPQHF. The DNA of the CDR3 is TGTGCCAGCAGTGAGAGGGGACAGGTCCAATATAGCAATCAGCCCCAGCATTTT.

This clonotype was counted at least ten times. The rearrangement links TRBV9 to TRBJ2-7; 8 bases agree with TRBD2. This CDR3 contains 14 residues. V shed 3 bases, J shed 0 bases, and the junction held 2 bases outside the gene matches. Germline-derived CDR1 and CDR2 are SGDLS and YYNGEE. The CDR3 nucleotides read TGTGCCAGCAGCGCTAGCGGGTTCTCCTACGAGCAGTACTTC. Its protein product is CASSASGFSYEQYF.